A selection of T cell receptor beta chains follows, all from one sample in a study of cytomegalovirus exposure and HLA in healthy donors. Data came from immunoSEQ multiplex PCR; TCRdb stores just in-frame clones and leaves some out. The data hold roughly 100,000 clones, with around 77% observed a single time. The sequencing sample was made of PBMCs. The receptors were gathered from a male donor in good health and CMV-seropositive. Both conserved end residues are part of each CDR3. The order of the fields is D gene, clone size, V gene, J gene, CDR3 protein, CDR3 DNA. The D gene is left open where the match is weak. Size tells how often a clone was seen (once, few, many) or the class of an expanded clone, and some rows leave it out.

d_gene: .
abundance: .
v_gene: TRBV4-2
j_gene: TRBJ1-6
CDR3aa: CASSQDGRSPENSPLHF
CDR3nt: TGTGCCAGCAGCCAAGACGGGAGGTCCCCGGAGAATTCACCCCTCCACTTT

d_gene: TRBD2
abundance: .
v_gene: TRBV6-1
j_gene: TRBJ2-1
CDR3aa: CASNRATSGYNEQFF
CDR3nt: TGTGCCAGCAATCGAGCTACTAGCGGATACAATGAGCAGTTCTTC

d_gene: TRBD1
abundance: .
v_gene: TRBV5-4
j_gene: TRBJ2-7
CDR3aa: CASSDGRTGGRNEQYF
CDR3nt: TGTGCCAGCAGCGACGGAAGGACAGGGGGCCGGAACGAGCAGTACTTC

d_gene: .
abundance: .
v_gene: TRBV27
j_gene: TRBJ1-1
CDR3aa: CASSRGGAEAFF
CDR3nt: TGTGCCAGCAGTAGGGGGGGGGCTGAAGCTTTCTTT

d_gene: TRBD2
abundance: .
v_gene: TRBV5-1
j_gene: TRBJ2-3
CDR3aa: CASSLAASGGTDTQYF
CDR3nt: TGCGCCAGCAGCTTGGCGGCTAGCGGAGGCACAGATACGCAGTATTTT

d_gene: .
abundance: .
v_gene: TRBV4-2
j_gene: TRBJ1-6
CDR3aa: CASSPQGEAPLHF
CDR3nt: TGTGCCAGCAGCCCTCAGGGCGAAGCACCCCTCCACTTT

d_gene: TRBD1
abundance: .
v_gene: TRBV28
j_gene: TRBJ2-5
CDR3aa: CASSPDRGVQETQYF
CDR3nt: TGTGCCAGCAGCCCGGACAGGGGCGTCCAAGAGACCCAGTACTTC

d_gene: .
abundance: .
v_gene: TRBV13
j_gene: TRBJ2-3
CDR3aa: CASSLARVYTDTQYF
CDR3nt: TGTGCCAGCAGCTTAGCCAGGGTCTATACAGATACGCAGTATTTT

d_gene: TRBD2
abundance: .
v_gene: TRBV4-3
j_gene: TRBJ2-1
CDR3aa: CASSRLAASYNEQFF
CDR3nt: TGCGCCAGCAGCCGACTAGCGGCCTCCTACAATGAGCAGTTCTTC

d_gene: .
abundance: .
v_gene: TRBV5-1
j_gene: TRBJ1-1
CDR3aa: CASSLTGGGNTEAFF
CDR3nt: TGCGCCAGCAGCTTGACGGGTGGTGGGAACACTGAAGCTTTCTTT

d_gene: .
abundance: .
v_gene: TRBV7-2
j_gene: TRBJ2-1
CDR3aa: CASSFGSGGIRNEQFF
CDR3nt: .

d_gene: .
abundance: .
v_gene: TRBV7-2
j_gene: TRBJ2-1
CDR3aa: CASSSAGQPYNEQFF
CDR3nt: TGTGCCAGCAGCTCCGCGGGACAGCCTTACAATGAGCAGTTCTTC

d_gene: TRBD2
abundance: .
v_gene: TRBV4-1
j_gene: TRBJ2-1
CDR3aa: CASSQDPLADNEQFF
CDR3nt: TGCGCCAGCAGCCAAGACCCCCTAGCGGACAATGAGCAGTTCTTC

d_gene: .
abundance: .
v_gene: TRBV6-6
j_gene: TRBJ2-3
CDR3aa: CASSYTGSPDTQYF
CDR3nt: TGTGCCAGCAGTTACACGGGGTCCCCGGATACGCAGTATTTT

d_gene: TRBD2
abundance: few
v_gene: TRBV6-5
j_gene: TRBJ2-1
CDR3aa: CASGKREAYNEQFF
CDR3nt: TGTGCCAGCGGAAAGCGGGAGGCTTACAATGAGCAGTTCTTC

d_gene: TRBD2
abundance: .
v_gene: TRBV6-5
j_gene: TRBJ2-3
CDR3aa: CASSFSGRGADTQYF
CDR3nt: TGTGCCAGCAGTTTTAGCGGGAGAGGGGCAGATACGCAGTATTTT

d_gene: .
abundance: .
v_gene: TRBV18
j_gene: TRBJ1-1
CDR3aa: CASSPSQGEAFF
CDR3nt: TGTGCCAGCTCACCGAGCCAGGGTGAAGCTTTCTTT

d_gene: .
abundance: .
v_gene: TRBV28
j_gene: TRBJ1-1
CDR3aa: CASSLGGKNTEAFF
CDR3nt: TGTGCCAGCAGTTTAGGGGGGAAGAACACTGAAGCTTTCTTT

d_gene: TRBD2
abundance: .
v_gene: TRBV15
j_gene: TRBJ2-1
CDR3aa: CATSSPGLAGNEQFF
CDR3nt: TGTGCCACCAGCAGTCCGGGACTAGCGGGTAATGAGCAGTTCTTC